This T cell receptor (beta chain) was obtained from a study of cytomegalovirus exposure and HLA in healthy donors. Donors had nominal health at sampling but likely had unrecorded immune exposures. Whole-study findings and limits: An ancestry cluster, one associated with Asian ancestry, reportedly showed fewer N-insertions than the 666-donor mean in a later analysis. Links to common viral pathogens appeared, in a later analysis, for several of the most significant clusters. Association of a missense DCLRE1C variant with TCR beta V- and J-gene trimming was reported in a later analysis.

In the case of this clone: Its antigen is unknown.

The PCR used 60 Vbeta and 13 Jbeta primers. Libraries were prepared by immunoSEQ multiplex PCR; TCRdb keeps only in-frame clonotypes and omits some of them. The data show roughly 150,000 clones, with about three quarters seen just once and less than 11% held by the top ten. Per the germline V gene, CDR1 is MDHEN and CDR2 is SYDVKM. Trimming pared 8 bases from V and 4 bases from J, leaving 14 bases between. The CDR3 is 14 residues long. Sequencing input: PBMCs. The clonotype originates from a man aged 25-45 years in good health and CMV-seropositive. The chain joins TRBV28 to TRBJ2-2; maybe TRBD2 (5 bases). The CDR3 reads CASALYGGTGELFF. The CDR3 DNA follows: TGTGCCAGCGCTCTGTACGGAGGCACCGGGGAGCTGTTTTTT.